The 25 T cell receptor beta chains reported below all come from one sample, sequenced in a study of T cell changes during pregnancy in multiple sclerosis. Only in-frame clones appear in the TCRdb table, and some are missing; sequencing was by immunoSEQ multiplex PCR. The sample has 47,000 or so clones; roughly 90% are singletons. Sequencing used peripheral blood, obtained in the first trimester of pregnancy. These receptors were obtained from a female donor with multiple sclerosis, enrolled in a pregnancy study.

The chain employs TRBV6-1 and TRBJ2-3; 7 nucleotides agree with TRBD2. CDR3 length: 15 amino acids. V was clipped by 2 bases and J by 4 bases; unmatched bases: 6. CDR1 and CDR2 (germline): MNHNS, SASEGT. CDR3 in amino acids: CASSEIGGRADTQYF. The CDR3 nucleotides are TGTGCCAGCAGTGAAATTGGGGGGAGGGCAGATACGCAGTATTTT.

This chain uses TRBV6-4 with TRBJ2-3; 8 bases are shared with TRBD1. CDR1 is MRHNA and CDR2 is SNTAGT in the germline V gene. The length of the CDR3 is 14 residues. Unmatched junction bases numbered 6, after V lost 3 bases and J lost 7 bases. The DNA of the CDR3 is TGTGCCAGCAGTGAGTCCCCAGGGGGCAATACGCAGTATTTT. As protein: CASSESPGGNTQYF.

The chain carries TRBV4-1 and TRBJ2-1; TRBD1 matches at 7 bases. Germline values: CDR1 MGHRA, CDR2 YSYEKL. V shed 1 base and J 6 bases; nucleotides not matched to a gene: 6. This CDR3 is 15 amino acids long. The CDR3 loop is CASSQVGAGGNEQFF. CDR3 sequence (DNA): TGCGCCAGCAGCCAAGTCGGGGCAGGGGGCAATGAGCAGTTCTTC.

This clone appeared a few times. The V gene is TRBV7-9, the J gene TRBJ1-2, with D maybe TRBD1 (5 bases). From germline, CDR1 is SEHNR and CDR2 FQNEAQ (reference sequence). The CDR3 extends over 14 amino acids. V gave up 1 base and J gave up 8 bases, with 14 bases separating them. The CDR3 here is CASSLELLGAGYTF. The CDR3 DNA reads TGTGCCAGCAGCTTAGAATTGTTAGGGGCGGGCTACACCTTC.

The count of this clone is one. V gene TRBV19 combines with J gene TRBJ1-2; 11 bases agree with TRBD1. This CDR3 region has 14 residues. Unmatched junction bases numbered 4, after V lost 6 bases and J lost 4 bases. The germline V gene has CDR1 LNHDA and CDR2 SQIVND (reference sequence). The CDR3 DNA is TGTGCCAGTAGCGGGACAGGGGGTCTCTATGGCTACACCTTC. Amino acid sequence: CASSGTGGLYGYTF. The whole variable domain, filled in from reference TRBV19 and TRBJ1-2, reads DGGITQSPKYLFRKEGQNVTLSCEQNLNHDAMYWYRQDPGQGLRLIYYSQIVNDFQKGDIAEGYSVSREKKESFPLTVTSAQKNPTAFYLCASSGTGGLYGYTFGSGTRLTVV.

The chain employs TRBV5-4 and TRBJ2-3; TRBD2 aligns across 12 bases. There are 16 residues in the CDR3. Trimming took 1 base from V and 6 from J; bases not matched to a gene: 6. CDR1 and CDR2 from the germline V gene are SGHNT and YYREEE (reference sequence). The CDR3: CASSLFVGTSGDTQYF. DNA of the CDR3: TGTGCCAGCAGCTTGTTTGTCGGGACTAGCGGGGATACGCAGTATTTT.

The V and J genes are TRBV10-3 and TRBJ2-3, with D perhaps TRBD2 (7 bases). Deletions cut 0 bases from V and 4 bases from J, with 11 bases between. The CDR3 spans 15 residues. Germline lookup yields CDR1 ENHRY and CDR2 SYGVKD. The CDR3 sequence is CAISESEGGPDTQYF. DNA of the CDR3: TGTGCCATCAGTGAGTCGGAGGGGGGGCCAGATACGCAGTATTTT.

This rearrangement joins TRBV6-6 to TRBJ2-7, with 9 bases identical to TRBD1. This CDR3 region has 15 residues. CDR1 is MNHNY and CDR2 is SVGAGI in the germline V gene (reference sequence). Trimming took 2 bases from V and 5 from J; bases not matched to a gene: 7. The CDR3 sequence: CASSYANRGQNEQYF. The CDR3 bases are TGTGCCAGCAGTTACGCGAACAGGGGGCAGAACGAGCAGTACTTC.

This sequence joins TRBV6-5 and TRBJ2-5; the D gene is possibly TRBD1 (6 bases). Trimming removed 0 bases at V and 4 bases at J, with 6 bases between. The CDR3 runs 13 residues. Germline CDR1 is MNHEY and CDR2 is SVGAGI. Here the CDR3 DNA reads TGTGCCAGCAGTTACTCAGGGGGAGAGACCCAGTACTTC. It encodes CASSYSGGETQYF.

CDR3 coding DNA: TGTGCCAGCAGCATCGGGGCGGGACAGGGGTACGAGCAGTACTTC. Translated: CASSIGAGQGYEQYF. The rearrangement uses TRBV7-6 and TRBJ2-7; TRBD1 matches at 10 bases. The CDR3 is 15 residues long. Per germline, CDR1 SGHVS and CDR2 FNYEAQ. Trimming cost V 5 bases and J 4 bases; bases outside gene matches: 8.

This chain uses TRBV28 with TRBJ2-7; 9 bases map to TRBD1. CDR1 is MDHEN and CDR2 is SYDVKM in the germline V gene. V lost 3 bases to trimming and J lost 3 bases; unmatched junction nucleotides: 3. The CDR3 extends over 14 amino acids. The DNA for the CDR3 is TGTGCCAGCAGTTTCACAGGGGGCCTCTACGAGCAGTACTTC. Translating gives CASSFTGGLYEQYF.

This chain connects TRBV5-6 to TRBJ1-5, with D unresolved. CDR1 and CDR2 (germline): SGHDT, YYEEEE. CDR3 length equals 14 residues. Trimming left V 2 bases short and J 2 bases short, with 8 bases between. This CDR3 is CASSLRTGNQPQHF. The DNA for the CDR3 is TGTGCCAGCAGCTTAAGAACTGGCAATCAGCCCCAGCATTTT. Drawing the rest from reference TRBV5-6 and TRBJ1-5, the complete variable domain is DAGVTQSPTHLIKTRGQQVTLRCSPKSGHDTVSWYQQALGQGPQFIFQYYEEEERQRGNFPDRFSGHQFPNYSSELNVNALLLGDSALYLCASSLRTGNQPQHFGDGTRLSIL.

This sequence joins TRBV7-3 and TRBJ2-1; 8 bases line up with TRBD2. CDR1 and CDR2 (germline): SGHTA, FQGTGA. This CDR3 comprises 16 residues. Trimming took 4 bases from V and 0 from J; bases not matched to a gene: 5. As DNA, the CDR3 is TGTGCCAGCAGCTCCCGCGGGGGGAGCTCCTACAATGAGCAGTTCTTC. It encodes CASSSRGGSSYNEQFF.

This chain uses TRBV15 with TRBJ1-3, with 8 bases matching TRBD1. V lost 0 bases and J lost 4; bases outside the gene matches: 11. This CDR3 is built from 18 residues. From germline, CDR1 is LNHNV and CDR2 YYDKDF (reference sequence). CDR3 DNA sequence: TGTGCCACCAGCAGAGATAGGACCCAGGGGGCGCCGGGAAACACCATATATTTT. Its translation: CATSRDRTQGAPGNTIYF.

The rearrangement joins TRBV5-4 to TRBJ1-2, with a weak D call TRBD1 (6 bases). V lost 7 bases and J 3 bases, leaving 16 bases between the germline ends. The germline V gene has CDR1 SGHNT and CDR2 YYREEE (reference sequence). CDR3 length: 14 residues. In nucleotides, the CDR3 is TGTGCCAGCTCATTTTGGACAGCAGACTATGGCTACACCTTC. Encoded protein: CASSFWTADYGYTF.

As concerns this clone: Other DNA variants within this sample encode the same CDR3. This rearrangement joins TRBV5-1 to TRBJ1-1; D call uncertain. CDR3 length: 13 residues. The germline CDR1 and CDR2 sequences are SGHRS and YFSETQ. V lost 1 base and J lost 1, with 5 bases in between. The CDR3 nucleotides read TGCGCCAGCAGCTTGACGGGGAACACTGAAGCTTTCTTT. Its protein product is CASSLTGNTEAFF.

This sequence joins TRBV20-1 and TRBJ1-2; perhaps TRBD1 as D (5 bases). The CDR3 covers 11 residues. The ends were cut back, 4 bases at V and 11 bases at J, with 14 bases in the middle. Germline values: CDR1 DFQATT, CDR2 SNEGSKA (reference sequence). The CDR3 loop reads CSATLQGAYTF. The CDR3 nucleotides are TGCAGTGCTACCCTTCAGGGCGCGTACACCTTC.

This rearrangement joins TRBV6-5 to TRBJ2-3, with 7 positions matching TRBD2. This CDR3 contains 14 residues. CDR1 MNHEY and CDR2 SVGAGI come from the germline V gene. Trimming cost V 4 bases and J 4 bases; bases outside gene matches: 5. This CDR3 reads CASSSAGSPDTQYF. The CDR3 DNA follows: TGTGCCAGCAGTTCAGCGGGGAGCCCAGATACGCAGTATTTT.

The genes are TRBV7-8 and TRBJ1-1; D is uncertain. The CDR3 extends over 14 amino acids. The ends were cut back, 3 bases at V and 4 bases at J, with 12 bases in the middle. Germline-derived CDR1 and CDR2 are SGHVS and FQNEAQ. CDR3 DNA sequence: TGTGCCAGCAGCTTCTACGGTCGGGGCACTGAAGCTTTCTTT. Encoded protein: CASSFYGRGTEAFF. Full variable domain (rest looked up from reference TRBV7-8 and TRBJ1-1): GAGVSQSPRYKVAKRGQDVALRCDPISGHVSLFWYQQALGQGPEFLTYFQNEAQLDKSGLPSDRFFAERPEGSVSTLKIQRTQQEDSAVYLCASSFYGRGTEAFFGQGTRLTVV.

This clone was observed a handful of times. The V gene is TRBV6-6, the J gene TRBJ1-6; possibly TRBD1 for D (5 bases). The CDR3 contains 15 residues. Germline V CDR1 and CDR2: MNHNY, SVGAGI (reference sequence). V was pared by 4 bases and J by 7 bases, with 14 bases between. In nucleotides, the CDR3 is TGTGCCAGCAGTTCCCCACAGGTTCACAATTCACCCCTCCACTTT. This gives the protein CASSSPQVHNSPLHF.

This clone showed up just once. CDR3 residues: CASSLGEGSSYEQYF. The CDR3, as DNA: TGTGCCAGCAGCTTAGGTGAAGGGAGCTCCTACGAGCAGTACTTC. V is TRBV11-3 and J is TRBJ2-7; tentatively, D is TRBD2 (5 bases). Trimming took 1 base from V and 0 from J, leaving 10 bases between them. Germline CDR1 and CDR2: SGHNT and YENEEA. The CDR3 runs to 15 residues. Variable domain in full (rest from reference TRBV11-3 and TRBJ2-7): EAGVVQSPRYKIIEKKQPVAFWCNPISGHNTLYWYLQNLGQGPELLIRYENEEAVDDSQLPKDRFSAERLKGVDSTLKIQPAELGDSAVYLCASSLGEGSSYEQYFGPGTRLTVT.

V usage is TRBV21-1 and J usage is TRBJ2-5; the DNA was not used to check the table's D call, TRBD2. TRBV21-1 is reported as a pseudogene. CDR3 length equals 14 residues. CDR3 residues: CASNPEWSQETQYF. The CDR3 nucleotides read TGTGCCAGCAACCCTGAATGGAGTCAAGAGACCCAGTACTTC.

This chain connects TRBV2 to TRBJ1-5; 7 bases match TRBD1. Germline CDR1 and CDR2: SNHLY and FYNNEI. The CDR3 contains 17 residues. The V and J ends lost 5 bases and 0 bases, in that order; junction bases with no gene match: 10. The CDR3 DNA reads as TGTGCCAGCAGTCCAGGACGGACAGGATATAGCAATCAGCCCCAGCATTTT. Translation gives CASSPGRTGYSNQPQHF.

This rearrangement joins TRBV18 to TRBJ1-1; D gene ambiguous. Germline loops: CDR1 KGHSH, CDR2 LQKENI. Trimming removed 3 bases from V and 4 bases from J, with 3 bases in between. CDR3 length: 11 residues. As DNA, the CDR3 is TGTGCCAGCTCACCCGGCACTGAAGCTTTCTTT. Protein product: CASSPGTEAFF.

J is TRBJ1-1 and V is TRBV29-1; D ambiguous. The germline CDR1 and CDR2 sequences are SQVTM and ANQGSEA. V lost 6 bases, J lost 5 bases, and 13 bases lay in between. The CDR3 runs to 12 residues. Here the CDR3 DNA reads TGCAGCGTCGGGGATGTGGGAACTGAAGCTTTCTTT. The encoded protein is CSVGDVGTEAFF.